This entry describes one T cell receptor beta chain. Its antigen is currently not known. Per-base quality was not reported, and no clone a single base away is much larger than it. The data belong to a study of cytomegalovirus exposure and HLA in healthy donors (dated by TCRdb to about 2017). For the study in its entirety: According to a later analysis, the approximately 130 validation repertoires were produced on the same platform as the roughly 600 repertoires of the first cohort. The study combined high-throughput TCR immunosequencing, statistical association of individual TCRs with disease status, and machine learning to predict cytomegalovirus infection status. The study aimed to test whether cataloging public T cell receptors could reveal signatures of past pathogen exposure. Along with the roughly 710-subject first cohort, a separate validation cohort of over a hundred different subjects was used.

The library was obtained by the immunoSEQ multiplex PCR assay. Concerning the study's data processing: To diagnose cytomegalovirus status from the catalog of TCR beta chain sequences, a statistical classification framework was built. TCRdb obtained this table from immuneACCESS and retained in-frame rearrangements with V and J assigned. These tables miss some clones; where compared with another copy, unresolved V genes account for less than half of the shortfall, and the remainder is unexplained. V, J and clone size reflect that table, while D and trimming were determined from the DNA. The sample contains about 70,000 clones, 94% of them found a single time. The top ten constitute roughly 1.6% of the sample. Points the paper makes about the study in general: In a later analysis, TCRs clustered in the first cohort were found to also tend to co-occur in the 110 or so validation repertoires, with 94% of cluster scores above 0. While some public TCRs were present in many individuals, most TCR sequences turned up only very rarely across donors. In vitro tests confirmed that a few of the cytomegalovirus-associated TCR beta chains recognize cytomegalovirus antigens. Cytomegalovirus status was reported to be diagnosed by the classifier with high specificity and sensitivity in both the original and validation cohorts. The study listed 150 to 200 TCR beta chains as associated with cytomegalovirus. The validation cohort had no HLA typing available for a later analysis, so co-occurrence within that cohort was assessed over all 110 or so repertoires. According to the authors, the approach could potentially be generalized to other disease states and immunological phenotypes.

Donors formed part of the validation cohort, which comprised some 120 subjects and was distinct from the first cohort of under 800 subjects. The TCR comes from a man aged 18 to 29 in good health and CMV-seropositive. The material sequenced was PBMCs.

CDR3 loop: CASSYIREGLSDTQYF. The nucleotide sequence is given as TGTGCCAGCAGTTACATTCGGGAGGGCCTTTCAGATACGCAGTATTTT. The chain employs TRBV6-6 and TRBJ2-3, and 8 junctional nucleotides match TRBD2. The germline V gene encodes CDR1 MNHNY and CDR2 SVGAGI (reference sequence). The CDR3 goes from the cysteine to the phenylalanine over 16 residues. Here the CDR3 DNA is all that survives: 48 bases in frame from base 1. V is trimmed back by 2 bases and J by 4 bases, and the junction contains 8 bases that no gene match accounts for.